Presented here are 17 T cell receptor beta chains from one specimen sequenced in a study of molecular identifiers for immune sequencing clone quantification. A single record per CDR3 protein comes from TCRdb applying MiXCR to the PCR reads. The data contain 100,000 or so distinct CDR3 sequences, about 35% of them singletons. Sequenced material: naive CD8+ T cells from blood, with Jurkat cell RNA spiked in. The sample's subset: FACS-sorted CD8+CD4-CCR7+CD45RA+ naive T cells. These receptor sequences come from a human donor in good health. Some libraries in this study had Jurkat cell RNA spiked in.

As regards this clonotype: A much larger clone is a single base away; this may be a read error. This CDR3 fails to terminate in the conserved phenylalanine or tryptophan, so it likely reflects a read error. The V and J genes are TRBV28 and TRBJ2-3, with D unresolved. The germline V and J ends were trimmed by 3 bases and 2 bases, with 12 bases remaining between them. Germline V lookup: CDR1 MDHEN, CDR2 SYDVKM. The CDR3 is made up of 15 amino acids. DNA of the CDR3: TGTGCCAGCAGTTTTCTTTACCGGTCCACAGATACGCAGTATTCT. Protein product: CASSFLYRSTDTQYS.

This clonotype appeared a few times. V and J are TRBV6-2 or TRBV6-3 and TRBJ2-2; maybe TRBD1 (6 bases). Germline lookup yields CDR1 MNHEY and CDR2 SVGEGT. V dropped 8 bases and J dropped 7 bases, with 14 bases sitting between them. The CDR3 has 13 amino acids. CDR3 protein: CASVQGYGGELFF. The CDR3 nucleotides read TGTGCCAGCGTACAGGGATATGGCGGGGAGCTGTTTTTT.

For this clonotype: Given a much more abundant clone one base away, this may be a read error. V usage is TRBV24-1 and J usage is TRBJ2-2; D is possibly TRBD1 (6 bases). The CDR3 is 16 amino acids. In germline, CDR1 is KGHDR, CDR2 SFDVKD. CDR3 sequence reads: CATSEHRGHNTRELFF. The CDR3 bases are TGTGCCACCAGTGAACATAGGGGACACAACACCCGGGAGCTGTTTTTT.

A remark on this clonotype: A single base separates this from a much larger clone, so it may be a read error. The rearrangement links TRBV4-3 to TRBJ2-3; D is perhaps TRBD2 (5 bases). Germline CDR1 LGHNA, CDR2 YSLEER. The CDR3 contains 15 residues. CDR3 loop: CACSSTNPATDTQYF. DNA of the CDR3: TGCGCCTGCAGCTCGACTAACCCCGCCACAGATACGCAGTATTTT.

The rearrangement uses TRBV11-2 and TRBJ2-3; D unclear. Between the trimmed V and J ends, which lost 3 bases and 2 bases, there was a span of 6 bases. CDR1 is SGHAT and CDR2 is FQNNGV in the germline V gene. The CDR3 is 13 amino acids. The CDR3 DNA is TGTGCCAGCAGCTTCCCTTTCACAGATACGCAGTATTTT. It yields the protein CASSFPFTDTQYF.

This clonotype showed up just once. A much larger clone lies a single base off, so this may be a read error. This chain uses TRBV20-1 with TRBJ1-1; D remains ambiguous. The length of the CDR3 is 13 residues. Germline assignment: CDR1 DFQATT and CDR2 SNEGSKA (reference sequence). The CDR3 reads CCASLTGFTEAFF. The CDR3 bases are TGCTGTGCTAGCCTTACGGGATTCACTGAAGCTTTCTTT.

This sequence joins TRBV6-2 or TRBV6-3 and TRBJ2-3, with a tentative D call TRBD2 (7 bases). The CDR3 totals 16 residues. The ends were cut back, 6 bases at V and 1 base at J, with 17 bases in the middle. From germline, CDR1 is MNHEY and CDR2 SVGEGT. The CDR3 sequence is CASSQRRGLGTDTQYF. The CDR3 nucleotides read TGTGCCAGCAGCCAAAGGCGGGGGCTTGGCACAGATACGCAGTATTTT.

This clonotype was detected only a few times. J is TRBJ2-3 and V is TRBV28; D remains unclear. Germline CDR1 is MDHEN and CDR2 is SYDVKM. Trimming removed 3 bases at V and 2 bases at J, with 6 bases between. This CDR3 is 13 amino acids long. CDR3 DNA: TGTGCCAGCAGTTTGCTGATCACAGATACGCAGTATTTT. Amino acids: CASSLLITDTQYF.

This clonotype was detected once. The chain links TRBV25-1 to TRBJ2-7, with D possibly matching TRBD2 (6 bases). The CDR3 extends over 17 amino acids. CDR1 is MGHDK and CDR2 is SYGVNS in the germline V gene. V lost 1 base and J lost 2, with 18 bases in between. The CDR3, as DNA: TGTGCCAGCAGTGAATCTCGCGGGCCTAGCGAGGCCTACGAGCAGTACTTC. Translating it yields CASSESRGPSEAYEQYF.

This clonotype has more than one count but fewer than ten. The chain carries TRBV27 and TRBJ2-1; no definite D call. V was trimmed by 1 base and J by 9 bases, leaving 10 bases between them. The CDR3 covers 13 residues. The germline V gene has CDR1 MNHEY and CDR2 SMNVEV (reference sequence). In nucleotides, the CDR3 is TGTGCCAGCAGTTTATTCAGCCTTGGTGAGCAGTTCTTC. It encodes CASSLFSLGEQFF.

The table lists this clonotype with many counts. The chain recombines TRBV28 with TRBJ2-7; the match to TRBD1 covers 8 bases. Germline-derived CDR1 and CDR2 are MDHEN and SYDVKM. CDR3 length: 15 amino acids. V lost 7 bases, J lost 2 bases, and 10 bases stayed unmatched. CDR3 sequence (DNA): TGTGCCAGCATCATAAGGACAGGGACCACCTACGAGCAGTACTTC. Its translation: CASIIRTGTTYEQYF.

The gene calls are TRBV6-2 or TRBV6-3 and TRBJ2-7; 9 positions agree with TRBD1. CDR3 size: 15 residues. V lost 6 bases and J lost 1; bases outside the gene matches: 7. Germline CDR1 MNHEY, CDR2 SVGEGT. Here the CDR3 reads CASSPDRGLSYEQYF. The CDR3 DNA reads TGTGCCAGCAGCCCGGACAGGGGACTATCCTACGAGCAGTACTTC.

This clonotype was seen many times. The rearrangement joins TRBV28 to TRBJ2-3, with TRBD1 identical over 11 bases. The V and J ends lost 5 bases and 3 bases, in that order; junction bases with no gene match: 7. The CDR3 has 16 residues. Germline-derived CDR1 and CDR2 are MDHEN and SYDVKM. The DNA for the CDR3 is TGTGCCAGCAGTCCCCCCCGGGACAGGGGGACAGATACGCAGTATTTT. As protein: CASSPPRDRGTDTQYF.

In its sample, this clonotype was seen once. This may stem from a read error, because a much larger clone lies one nucleotide away. CDR3 amino acids: CASSFQLEPQYF. CDR3 DNA: TGTGCCAGCAGTTTCCAGTTGGAGCCCCAGTACTTC. The chain combines TRBV12-3 or TRBV12-4 with TRBJ2-5; D unclear. The V end lost 3 bases, the J end lost 9 bases, and 11 bases lay between the germline ends. This CDR3 region has 12 residues.

Details on this clonotype: A junction end diverges from the germline sequence, so it may reflect a read error. V gene TRBV12-3 or TRBV12-4 combines with J gene TRBJ1-5, with 7 bases aligning to TRBD1. CDR3 length equals 13 residues. The CDR3 loop is CASSFQGDPPQQF. In DNA, the CDR3 is TGTGCCAGCAGCTTCCAGGGGGATCCCCCCCAGCAATTT.

This clonotype was counted only a few times. This CDR3 is CASSEYGDEQYF. CDR3 coding DNA: TGTGCCAGCAGTGAATATGGGGACGAGCAGTACTTC. The V and J genes are TRBV25-1 and TRBJ2-7; no clear D gene. V was clipped by 0 bases and J by 5 bases, with 5 bases between them. This CDR3 comprises 12 residues. Germline CDR1 reads MGHDK; CDR2 reads SYGVNS.

This clonotype was observed many times. The chain is built from TRBV7-2 and TRBJ2-7, with D uncertain. This CDR3 spans 12 amino acids. Germline CDR1 and CDR2: SGHTA and FQGNSA. Deletions cut 5 bases from V and 6 bases from J, with 11 bases between. The DNA of the CDR3 is TGTGCCAGCAGCCCCGGAACTATCGAGCAGTACTTC. Encoded protein: CASSPGTIEQYF.